A selection of T cell receptor beta chains follows, all from one sample in a study of blood T cells in healthy people across ages. Each CDR3 protein is one row after TCRdb ran MiXCR on the 5' RACE reads. Here the sample spans over 600,000 distinct CDR3 sequences, around 38% being singletons. Sequenced input: blood. The receptors were gathered from a man older than 75 in good health. CDR3s include the opening cysteine and the closing phenylalanine or tryptophan. A D gene is named only where the DNA matches it firmly. Not all rows give a size; the values are once, few, many and, for expanded clones, a class.

J: TRBJ2-1; V: TRBV7-3; D: TRBD2; size: -; CDR3: CASSMTSGTLNEQFF; DNA: TGTGCCAGCAGCATGACTAGCGGGACCTTGAATGAGCAGTTCTTC
J: TRBJ2-1; V: TRBV7-3; D: TRBD2; size: -; CDR3: CASSPRLAGSVNEQFF; DNA: TGTGCCAGCAGCCCCCGACTAGCGGGATCCGTAAATGAGCAGTTCTTC
J: TRBJ2-1; V: TRBV18; D: -; size: -; CDR3: CASSPFDKVGNEQFF; DNA: TGTGCCAGCTCACCCTTTGATAAGGTGGGGAATGAGCAGTTCTTC
J: TRBJ2-2; V: TRBV5-1; D: TRBD2; size: -; CDR3: CASSLVWTSSGELFF; DNA: TGCGCCAGCAGCTTGGTCTGGACTAGCTCCGGGGAGCTGTTTTTT
J: TRBJ2-6; V: TRBV15; D: TRBD1; size: -; CDR3: CATGDSSYSGANVLTF; DNA: TGTGCCACAGGGGACAGCTCATACTCTGGGGCCAACGTCCTGACTTTC
J: TRBJ1-1; V: TRBV6-4; D: -; size: -; CDR3: CASRAGSSNTEAFF; DNA: TGTGCCAGCAGAGCCGGGTCCTCTAACACTGAAGCTTTCTTT
J: TRBJ2-2; V: TRBV12-3/TRBV12-4; D: -; size: once; CDR3: CASSGGGTARNTGELFF; DNA: TGTGCCAGCAGTGGAGGGGGTACGGCGAGGAACACCGGGGAGCTGTTTTTT
J: TRBJ2-7; V: TRBV29-1; D: -; size: few; CDR3: CSGSDTTYEQYF; DNA: TGCAGCGGATCCGACACAACCTACGAGCAGTACTTC
J: TRBJ2-7; V: TRBV28; D: -; size: few; CDR3: CASSLIAYEQYF; DNA: TGTGCCAGCAGTTTGATTGCCTACGAGCAGTACTTC
J: TRBJ2-1; V: TRBV12-3/TRBV12-4; D: TRBD2; size: -; CDR3: CASNILLAGGGYNEQFF; DNA: TGTGCCAGCAACATACTACTAGCGGGGGGGGGATACAATGAGCAGTTCTTC
J: TRBJ2-1; V: TRBV20-1; D: -; size: -; CDR3: CSGLAGSGYNEQFF; DNA: TGCAGTGGCTTGGCGGGGTCTGGATACAATGAGCAGTTCTTC
J: TRBJ2-1; V: TRBV29-1; D: TRBD1; size: -; CDR3: CSVEETGGYNEQFF; DNA: TGCAGCGTTGAAGAGACAGGGGGGTACAATGAGCAGTTCTTC
J: TRBJ2-5; V: TRBV10-3; D: -; size: -; CDR3: CAISDRDIQETQYF; DNA: TGTGCCATCAGTGATAGGGACATCCAAGAGACCCAGTACTTC
J: TRBJ2-5; V: TRBV10-2; D: TRBD2; size: few; CDR3: CASSESFGSSGSLETQYF; DNA: TGCGCCAGCAGTGAGTCTTTCGGTAGTAGCGGGAGTTTGGAGACCCAGTACTTC
J: TRBJ1-2; V: TRBV27; D: TRBD1; size: -; CDR3: CASSYQQGSLYGYTF; DNA: TGTGCCAGCAGCTATCAACAGGGGTCTTTATATGGCTACACCTTC
J: TRBJ2-5; V: TRBV28; D: TRBD2; size: -; CDR3: CASSHRLAGMQETQYF; DNA: TGTGCCAGCAGCCACCGACTAGCGGGGATGCAAGAGACCCAGTACTTC
J: TRBJ2-7; V: TRBV27; D: -; size: -; CDR3: CASSPGACEQYF; DNA: TGTGCCAGCAGCCCGGGAGCATGCGAGCAGTACTTC
J: TRBJ1-1; V: TRBV12-3/TRBV12-4; D: TRBD1; size: few; CDR3: CASSFRGQGSLANTEAFF; DNA: TGTGCCAGCAGTTTTAGGGGACAGGGGAGTTTAGCGAACACTGAAGCTTTCTTT
J: TRBJ2-5; V: TRBV14; D: -; size: -; CDR3: CASSQGGLSSGVGETQYF; DNA: TGTGCCAGCAGCCAAGGTGGCTTATCGTCGGGAGTAGGCGAGACCCAGTACTTC
J: TRBJ2-1; V: TRBV12-3/TRBV12-4; D: -; size: many; CDR3: CASSLAGVYNEQFF; DNA: TGTGCCAGCAGCTTAGCCGGGGTCTACAATGAGCAGTTCTTC
J: TRBJ1-1; V: TRBV18; D: -; size: few; CDR3: CASSPVMDTEAFF; DNA: TGTGCCAGCTCACCGGTGATGGACACTGAAGCTTTCTTT
J: TRBJ2-7; V: TRBV7-9; D: -; size: few; CDR3: CAVGRDEQYF; DNA: TGTGCCGTTGGCCGCGACGAGCAGTACTTC
J: TRBJ2-5; V: TRBV5-1; D: TRBD2; size: -; CDR3: CASSPEGTSGGSEQYF; DNA: TGCGCCAGCAGCCCGGAGGGGACTAGCGGGGGGAGTGAGCAGTACTTC
J: TRBJ2-1; V: TRBV20-1; D: TRBD2; size: -; CDR3: CSTSGSQDEQFF; DNA: TGCAGTACTAGCGGGAGTCAAGATGAGCAGTTCTTC
J: TRBJ2-7; V: TRBV9; D: TRBD2; size: -; CDR3: CASSVSSGTYEQYF; DNA: TGTGCCAGCAGCGTCAGTAGCGGGACCTACGAGCAGTACTTC
J: TRBJ2-7; V: TRBV24-1; D: TRBD2; size: -; CDR3: CATSDGSGGYNEQYF; DNA: TGTGCCACCAGTGATGGTAGCGGGGGGTACAATGAGCAGTACTTC
J: TRBJ1-1; V: TRBV5-1; D: -; size: once; CDR3: CASSLPFTGTVNTEAFF; DNA: TGCGCCAGCAGCTTGCCCTTTACCGGGACGGTGAACACTGAAGCTTTCTTT
J: TRBJ1-2; V: TRBV12-3/TRBV12-4; D: TRBD1; size: many; CDR3: CASSLWTGGWYGYTF; DNA: TGTGCCAGCAGTTTGTGGACAGGGGGCTGGTATGGCTACACCTTC
J: TRBJ2-5; V: TRBV7-2; D: TRBD1; size: few; CDR3: CASSFEQGVGETQYF; DNA: TGTGCCAGCAGCTTTGAACAGGGGGTTGGAGAGACCCAGTACTTC
J: TRBJ2-3; V: TRBV7-2; D: -; size: -; CDR3: CASTRYRASTDTQYF; DNA: TGTGCCAGCACCCGGTACAGGGCTAGCACAGATACGCAGTATTTT
J: TRBJ2-7; V: TRBV9; D: TRBD1; size: -; CDR3: CASSVATGGYEQYF; DNA: TGTGCCAGCAGCGTGGCCACAGGGGGCTACGAGCAGTACTTC